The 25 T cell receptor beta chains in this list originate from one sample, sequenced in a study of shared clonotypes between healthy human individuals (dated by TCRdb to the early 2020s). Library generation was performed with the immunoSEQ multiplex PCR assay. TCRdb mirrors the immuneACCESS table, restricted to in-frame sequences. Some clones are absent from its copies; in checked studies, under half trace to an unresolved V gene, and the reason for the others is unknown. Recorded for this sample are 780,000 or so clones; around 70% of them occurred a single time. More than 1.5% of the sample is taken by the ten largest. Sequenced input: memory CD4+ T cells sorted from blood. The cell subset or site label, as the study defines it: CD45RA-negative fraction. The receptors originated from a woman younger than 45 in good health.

CDR3 nucleotide sequence: TGCAGCGTTACTGTGGACAGCTCAATGAACACTGAAGCTTTCTTT. This encodes CSVTVDSSMNTEAFF. This sequence joins TRBV29-1 and TRBJ1-1; D may be TRBD1 (6 bases). Trimming took 5 bases from V and 0 from J, leaving 16 bases between them. This CDR3 is built from 15 residues. In germline, CDR1 is SQVTM, CDR2 ANQGSEA.

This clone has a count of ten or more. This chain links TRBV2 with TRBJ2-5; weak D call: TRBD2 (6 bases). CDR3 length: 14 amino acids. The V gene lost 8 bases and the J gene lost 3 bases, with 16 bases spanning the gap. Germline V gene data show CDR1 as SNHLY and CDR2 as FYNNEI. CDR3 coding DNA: TGTGCCAGCGGAAGACTAGTGGGGAAAGAGACCCAGTACTTC. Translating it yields CASGRLVGKETQYF.

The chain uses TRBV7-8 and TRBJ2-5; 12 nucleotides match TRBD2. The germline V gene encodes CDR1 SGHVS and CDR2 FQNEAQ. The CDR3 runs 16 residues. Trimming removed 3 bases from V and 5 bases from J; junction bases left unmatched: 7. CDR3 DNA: TGTGCCAGCAGCTTGGGCCTAGCGGGAGGGTGGGAGACCCAGTACTTC. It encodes CASSLGLAGGWETQYF.

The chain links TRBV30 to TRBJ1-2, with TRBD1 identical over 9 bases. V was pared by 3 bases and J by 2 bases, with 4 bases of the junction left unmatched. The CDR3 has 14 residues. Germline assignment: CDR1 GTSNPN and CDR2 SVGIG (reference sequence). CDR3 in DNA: TGTGCCTGGAGGATACAGGGGGCGAACTATGGCTACACCTTC. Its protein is CAWRIQGANYGYTF.

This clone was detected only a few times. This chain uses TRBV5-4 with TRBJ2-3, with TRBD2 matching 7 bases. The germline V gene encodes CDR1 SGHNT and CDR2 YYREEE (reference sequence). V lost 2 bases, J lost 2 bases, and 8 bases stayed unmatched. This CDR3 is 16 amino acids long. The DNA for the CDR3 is TGTGCCAGCAGCTTCGGGGGGATTCGGAACACAGATACGCAGTATTTT. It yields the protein CASSFGGIRNTDTQYF.

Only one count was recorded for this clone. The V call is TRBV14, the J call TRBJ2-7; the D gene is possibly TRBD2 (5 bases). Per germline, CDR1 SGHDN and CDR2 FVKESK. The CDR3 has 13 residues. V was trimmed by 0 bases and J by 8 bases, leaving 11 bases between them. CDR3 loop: CASSQDGRFKQYF. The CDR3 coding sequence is TGTGCCAGCAGCCAAGATGGGAGATTCAAGCAGTACTTC.

CDR3 loop: CSANPLTDTQYF. The CDR3 DNA is TGCAGCGCTAACCCTCTCACAGATACGCAGTATTTT. This chain uses TRBV29-1 with TRBJ2-3; D call uncertain. The ends were cut back, 7 bases at V and 2 bases at J, with 10 bases in the middle. The CDR3 runs 12 residues. The germline CDR1 and CDR2 sequences are SQVTM and ANQGSEA.

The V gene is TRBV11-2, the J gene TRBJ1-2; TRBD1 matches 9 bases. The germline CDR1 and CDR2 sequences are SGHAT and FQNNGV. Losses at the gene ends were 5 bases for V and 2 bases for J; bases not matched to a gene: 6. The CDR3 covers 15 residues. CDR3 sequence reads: CASSTRDRVNYGYTF. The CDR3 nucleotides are TGTGCCAGCAGCACCCGGGACAGGGTGAACTATGGCTACACCTTC.

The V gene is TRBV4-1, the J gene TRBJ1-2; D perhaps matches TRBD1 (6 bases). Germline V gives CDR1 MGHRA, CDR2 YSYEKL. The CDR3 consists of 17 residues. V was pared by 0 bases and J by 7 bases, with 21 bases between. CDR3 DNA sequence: TGCGCCAGCAGCCAAGATTCGCCGCCCAGGGGACCGGGTGGCTACACCTTC. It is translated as CASSQDSPPRGPGGYTF.

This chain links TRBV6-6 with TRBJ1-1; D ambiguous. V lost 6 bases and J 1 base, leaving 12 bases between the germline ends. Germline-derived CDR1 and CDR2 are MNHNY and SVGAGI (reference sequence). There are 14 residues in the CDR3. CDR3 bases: TGTGCCAGCAGCCTCTTGTCCCCGAACACTGAAGCTTTCTTT. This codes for CASSLLSPNTEAFF.

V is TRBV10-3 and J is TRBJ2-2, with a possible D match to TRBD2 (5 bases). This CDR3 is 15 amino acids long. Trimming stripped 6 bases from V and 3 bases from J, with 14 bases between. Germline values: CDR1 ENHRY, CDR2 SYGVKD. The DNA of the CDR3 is TGTGCCATCAGCCCGGCGCTAGCCCACACCGGGGAGCTGTTTTTT. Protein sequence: CAISPALAHTGELFF.

CDR3 sequence: CAISAGVADSYEQYF. The CDR3 coding sequence is TGTGCCATCAGTGCGGGGGTAGCGGACTCCTACGAGCAGTACTTC. The chain has TRBV10-3 and TRBJ2-7; D may be TRBD2 (6 bases). The V and J ends lost 4 bases and 0 bases respectively, with 13 bases between them. The CDR3 sequence is 15 residues long. Germline CDR1 and CDR2: ENHRY and SYGVKD.

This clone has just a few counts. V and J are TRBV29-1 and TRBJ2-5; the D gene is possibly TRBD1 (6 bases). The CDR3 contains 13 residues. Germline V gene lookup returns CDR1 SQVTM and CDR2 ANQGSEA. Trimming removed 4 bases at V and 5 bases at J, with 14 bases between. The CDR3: CSVGDNHRETQYF. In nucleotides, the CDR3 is TGCAGCGTTGGGGACAACCATAGGGAGACCCAGTACTTC.

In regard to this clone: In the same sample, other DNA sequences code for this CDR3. CDR3 sequence reads: CASSLTSGSSYNEQFF. As DNA, the CDR3 is TGTGCCAGCAGCTTGACCAGCGGGAGCTCCTACAATGAGCAGTTCTTC. V and J are TRBV11-2 and TRBJ2-1, with 8 bases that match TRBD2. The CDR3 runs to 16 residues. Germline CDR1 is SGHAT and CDR2 is FQNNGV. V gave up 3 bases and J gave up 0 bases; unmatched junction bases: 4. Complete variable domain (other parts from reference TRBV11-2 and TRBJ2-1): EAGVAQSPRYKIIEKRQSVAFWCNPISGHATLYWYQQILGQGPKLLIQFQNNGVVDDSQLPKDRFSAERLKGVDSTLKIQPAKLEDSAVYLCASSLTSGSSYNEQFFGPGTRLTVL.

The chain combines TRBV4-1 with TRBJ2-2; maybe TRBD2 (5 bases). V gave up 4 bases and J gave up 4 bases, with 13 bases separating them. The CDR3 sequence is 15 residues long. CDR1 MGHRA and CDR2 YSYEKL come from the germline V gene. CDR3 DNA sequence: TGCGCCAGCAGCCCTGAGGGTTCGGTCACCGGGGAGCTGTTTTTT. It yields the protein CASSPEGSVTGELFF.

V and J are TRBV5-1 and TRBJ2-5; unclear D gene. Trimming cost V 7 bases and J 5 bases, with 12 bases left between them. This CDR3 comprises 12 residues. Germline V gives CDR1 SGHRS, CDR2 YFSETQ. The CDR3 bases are TGCGCCAGCCGAAGATCCGCGGAGACCCAGTACTTC. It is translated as CASRRSAETQYF.

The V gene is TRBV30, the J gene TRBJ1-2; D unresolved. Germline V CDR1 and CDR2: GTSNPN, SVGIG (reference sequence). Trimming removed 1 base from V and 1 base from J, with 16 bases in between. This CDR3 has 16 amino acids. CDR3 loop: CAWSASQPLHNYGYTF. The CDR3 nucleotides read TGTGCCTGGAGTGCATCACAACCACTCCATAACTATGGCTACACCTTC.

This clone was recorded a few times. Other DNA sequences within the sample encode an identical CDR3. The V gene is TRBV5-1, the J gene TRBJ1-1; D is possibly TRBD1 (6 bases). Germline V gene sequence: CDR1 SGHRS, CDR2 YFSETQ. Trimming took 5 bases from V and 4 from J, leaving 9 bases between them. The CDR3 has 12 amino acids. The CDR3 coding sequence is TGCGCCAGCAGGCGGACAGCCACTGAAGCTTTCTTT. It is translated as CASRRTATEAFF.

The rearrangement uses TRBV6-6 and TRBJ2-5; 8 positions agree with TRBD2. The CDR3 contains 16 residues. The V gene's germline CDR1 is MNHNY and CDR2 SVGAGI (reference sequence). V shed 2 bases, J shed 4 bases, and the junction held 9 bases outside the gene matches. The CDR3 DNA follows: TGTGCCAGCAGTTACATACGGGGGGGTATAGGAGAGACCCAGTACTTC. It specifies CASSYIRGGIGETQYF.

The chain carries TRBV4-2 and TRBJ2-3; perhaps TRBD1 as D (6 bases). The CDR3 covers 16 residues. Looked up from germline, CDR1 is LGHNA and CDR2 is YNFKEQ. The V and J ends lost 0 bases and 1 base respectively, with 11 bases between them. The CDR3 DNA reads TGTGCCAGCAGCCAAGAAGTAGGGGGACGCACAGATACGCAGTATTTT. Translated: CASSQEVGGRTDTQYF.

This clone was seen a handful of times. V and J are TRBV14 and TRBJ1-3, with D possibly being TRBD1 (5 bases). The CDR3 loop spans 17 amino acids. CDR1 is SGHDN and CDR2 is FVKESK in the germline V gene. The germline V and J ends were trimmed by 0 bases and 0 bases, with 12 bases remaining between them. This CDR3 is CASSQDGEGSSGNTIYF. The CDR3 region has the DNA TGTGCCAGCAGCCAAGACGGCGAGGGGAGCTCTGGAAACACCATATATTTT.

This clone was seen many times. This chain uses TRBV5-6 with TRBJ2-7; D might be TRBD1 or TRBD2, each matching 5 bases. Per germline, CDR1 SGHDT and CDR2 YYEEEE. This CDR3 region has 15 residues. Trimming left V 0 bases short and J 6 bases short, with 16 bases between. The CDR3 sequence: CASSLVGTPRGEQYF. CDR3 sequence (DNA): TGTGCCAGCAGCTTGGTTGGGACCCCCCGGGGCGAGCAGTACTTC.

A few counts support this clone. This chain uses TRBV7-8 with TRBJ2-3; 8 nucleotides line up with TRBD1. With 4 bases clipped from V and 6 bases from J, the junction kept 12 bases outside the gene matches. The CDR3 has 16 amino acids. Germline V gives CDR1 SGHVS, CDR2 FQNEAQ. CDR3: CASSSKTGVPPDTQYF. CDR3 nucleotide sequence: TGTGCCAGCAGCTCCAAGACAGGGGTTCCCCCCGATACGCAGTATTTT. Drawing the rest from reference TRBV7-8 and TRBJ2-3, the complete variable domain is GAGVSQSPRYKVAKRGQDVALRCDPISGHVSLFWYQQALGQGPEFLTYFQNEAQLDKSGLPSDRFFAERPEGSVSTLKIQRTQQEDSAVYLCASSSKTGVPPDTQYFGPGTRLTVL.

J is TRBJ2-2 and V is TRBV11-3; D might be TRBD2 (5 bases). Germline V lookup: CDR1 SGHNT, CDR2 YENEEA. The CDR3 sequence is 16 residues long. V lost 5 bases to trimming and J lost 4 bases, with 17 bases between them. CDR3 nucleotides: TGTGCCAGCAGCCCTCGGCGGAGGTCGGGCACCGGGGAGCTGTTTTTT. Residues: CASSPRRRSGTGELFF.

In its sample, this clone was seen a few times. CDR3 DNA: TGCGCCAGCAGCCAAGGGACAGTCTCCTACGAGCAGTACTTC. It is translated as CASSQGTVSYEQYF. The chain combines TRBV4-1 with TRBJ2-7; a weak D match, TRBD1 (6 bases). Germline-derived CDR1 and CDR2 are MGHRA and YSYEKL. V was clipped by 1 base and J by 0 bases, with 7 bases between them. The CDR3 loop spans 14 amino acids.